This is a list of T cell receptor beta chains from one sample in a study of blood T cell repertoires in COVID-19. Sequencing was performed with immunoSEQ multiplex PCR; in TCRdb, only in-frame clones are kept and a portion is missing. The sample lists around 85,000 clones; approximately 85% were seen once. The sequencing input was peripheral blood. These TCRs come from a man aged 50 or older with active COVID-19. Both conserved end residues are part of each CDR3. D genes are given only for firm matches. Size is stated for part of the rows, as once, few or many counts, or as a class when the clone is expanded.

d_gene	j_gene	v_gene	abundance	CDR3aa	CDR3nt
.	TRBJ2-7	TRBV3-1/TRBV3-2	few	CASSAAGYEQYF	TGTGCCAGCAGCGCAGCAGGTTACGAGCAGTACTTC
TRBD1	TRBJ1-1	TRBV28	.	CASRTGGPLNTEAFF	TGTGCCAGCAGAACAGGGGGCCCTCTGAACACTGAAGCTTTCTTT
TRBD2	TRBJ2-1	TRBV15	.	CATSRESAGGPEQFF	TGTGCCACCAGCAGAGAGAGTGCGGGGGGGCCCGAGCAGTTCTTC
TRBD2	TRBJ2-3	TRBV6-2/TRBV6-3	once	CASSPFLAGVKGDTQYF	TGTGCCAGCAGTCCCTTCTTAGCGGGGGTCAAAGGAGATACGCAGTATTTT
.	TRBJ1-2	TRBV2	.	CASSEARDYGYTF	TGTGCCAGCAGTGAAGCGAGAGACTATGGCTACACCTTC
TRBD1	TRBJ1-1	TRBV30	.	CAWSPRDRGTFF	TGTGCCTGGAGTCCACGGGACAGGGGAACTTTCTTT
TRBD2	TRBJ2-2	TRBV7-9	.	CASSQSGSVALTGELFF	TGTGCCAGCAGCCAGAGCGGGAGTGTGGCCCTAACCGGGGAGCTGTTTTTT
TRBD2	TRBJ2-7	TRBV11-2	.	CASSLTSGANEQYF	TGTGCCAGCAGCCTCACTAGCGGGGCCAACGAGCAGTACTTC
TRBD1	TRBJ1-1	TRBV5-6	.	CASSRDRVRGTEAFF	TGTGCCAGCAGCCGGGACAGAGTCCGAGGGACTGAAGCTTTCTTT
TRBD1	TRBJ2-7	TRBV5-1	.	CASSLVGGTGAGEQYF	TGCGCCAGCAGCTTGGTCGGCGGGACAGGGGCGGGCGAGCAGTACTTC
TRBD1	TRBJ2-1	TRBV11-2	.	CASSRRQGTDNEQFF	TGTGCCAGCAGCCGAAGACAGGGAACGGACAATGAGCAGTTCTTC
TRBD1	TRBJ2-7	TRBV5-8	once	CASLLGSRGRYYEQYF	TGTGCCAGCCTCCTCGGGTCCAGGGGGAGATACTACGAGCAGTACTTC
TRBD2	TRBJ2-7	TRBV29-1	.	CSVEPWGGEQYF	TGCAGCGTTGAACCCTGGGGGGGCGAGCAGTACTTC
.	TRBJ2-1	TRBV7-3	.	CASSLQGVEQFF	TGTGCCAGCAGCTTACAAGGGGTCGAGCAGTTCTTC
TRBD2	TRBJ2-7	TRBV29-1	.	CSVGLRLAGVTDEQYF	TGCAGCGTTGGATTAAGGCTAGCGGGAGTTACTGACGAGCAGTACTTC
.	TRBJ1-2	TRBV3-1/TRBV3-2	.	CASSLSTGVKYGYTF	TGTGCCAGCAGCCTCTCGACAGGAGTAAAATATGGCTACACCTTC
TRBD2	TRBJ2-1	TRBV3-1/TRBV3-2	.	CASQSWLAGVNEQFF	TGTGCCAGCCAAAGTTGGCTAGCGGGAGTTAATGAGCAGTTCTTC
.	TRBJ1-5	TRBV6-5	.	CASGVDRGRPQHF	TGTGCCAGCGGGGTGGACCGGGGTAGGCCCCAGCATTTT